The clone carrying this T cell receptor beta chain has just a few counts. Its antigen is unidentified. From germline, CDR1 is SGDLS and CDR2 YYNGEE. This CDR3 is 14 amino acids long. V gave up 0 bases and J gave up 4 bases, with 8 bases separating them. TCRdb independently ran MiXCR on the reads; one entry per CDR3 protein. The data show hundreds of thousands of distinct CDR3 sequences, with 30% to 35% seen just once and around a sixth held by the top ten. This entry is derived from a study of T cell repertoires in cytomegalovirus infection. Findings and caveats of the study: CMV-specific TCR beta clonotypes restricted by HLA-C dominated the ex vivo response. Cumulative frequency of public TCR beta families picked out carriers of CMV plus the relevant HLA.

The receptor was isolated from a human donor in good health (CMV status not recorded). Some clones in this sample may be carry-over from other donors' samples. The V gene is TRBV9, the J gene TRBJ2-1; either TRBD1 or TRBD2 may fit D (6 bases each). Specimen: cultured PBMCs, collected from culture after CMV antigen stimulation. In nucleotides, the CDR3 is TGTGCCAGCAGCGTAGAGGGGGGATACAATGAGCAGTTCTTC. Encoded protein: CASSVEGGYNEQFF.